These 3 T cell receptor beta chains were sequenced from one sample in a study of tumor and adjacent non-tumor tissue in lung cancer. This sample's RNA came from whole unsorted tissue. Distant lung tissue was collected more than 3 cm away from the tumor edge. A modified ARM-PCR protocol with three rounds of nested PCR amplified TCRbeta. In TCRdb, the multiplex PCR reads were re-called with MiXCR into one record per CDR3 protein. The profile covers some 80,000 distinct CDR3 sequences, with 80% to 90% appearing a single time and 45% to 55% taken by the ten largest. Sequencing used distant non-tumor lung tissue. The receptor source for this set is a man in his 60s with non-small cell lung cancer.

Remarks on this clonotype: One junction end disagrees with the germline gene, perhaps due to a read error. The V and J genes are TRBV11-3 and TRBJ2-1; weak D call: TRBD2 (6 bases). Germline V lookup: CDR1 SGHNT, CDR2 YENEEA. This CDR3 has 11 amino acids. This CDR3 reads CASSVREPQLF. Written as DNA, the CDR3 is TGTGCCAGCAGCGTCCGGGAGCCACAGTTATTC.

Concerning this clonotype itself: The junction differs from germline at one of its ends, possibly a read error. The V and J genes are TRBV4-3 and TRBJ2-3; D uncertain. This CDR3 comprises 15 residues. Germline CDR1 is LGHNA and CDR2 is YSLEER. The CDR3, as DNA: TGCTCCAGTAGCCCCGCTTGGCCTGGTCCAGATACGCAGTATTTT. Encoded protein: CSSSPAWPGPDTQYF.

Regarding this clonotype: At one end, the junction sequence differs from germline, possibly due to a read error. This chain connects TRBV5-5 to TRBJ1-5, with 8 positions matching TRBD1. Germline-derived CDR1 and CDR2 are SGHKS and YYEKEE (reference sequence). The CDR3 sequence is 14 residues long. The CDR3 region is CVSSGGQALQPQHF. Here the CDR3 DNA reads TGTGTCAGCAGCGGGGGACAGGCTCTACAGCCCCAGCATTTT.